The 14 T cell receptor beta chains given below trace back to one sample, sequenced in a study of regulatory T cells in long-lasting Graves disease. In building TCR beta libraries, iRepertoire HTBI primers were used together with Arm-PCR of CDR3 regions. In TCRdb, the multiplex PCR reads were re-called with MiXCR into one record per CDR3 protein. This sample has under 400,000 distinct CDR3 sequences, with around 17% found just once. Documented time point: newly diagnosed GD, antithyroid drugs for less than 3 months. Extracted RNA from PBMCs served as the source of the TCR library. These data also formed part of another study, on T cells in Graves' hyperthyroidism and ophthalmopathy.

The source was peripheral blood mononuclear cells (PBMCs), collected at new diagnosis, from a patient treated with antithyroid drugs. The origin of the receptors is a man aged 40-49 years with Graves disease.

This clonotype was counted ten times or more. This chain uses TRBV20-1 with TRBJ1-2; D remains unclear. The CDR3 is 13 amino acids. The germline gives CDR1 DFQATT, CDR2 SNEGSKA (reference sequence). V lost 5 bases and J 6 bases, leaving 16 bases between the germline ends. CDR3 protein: CSASRPERDGYTF. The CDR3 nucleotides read TGCAGTGCTTCCAGACCGGAAAGGGATGGCTACACCTTC.

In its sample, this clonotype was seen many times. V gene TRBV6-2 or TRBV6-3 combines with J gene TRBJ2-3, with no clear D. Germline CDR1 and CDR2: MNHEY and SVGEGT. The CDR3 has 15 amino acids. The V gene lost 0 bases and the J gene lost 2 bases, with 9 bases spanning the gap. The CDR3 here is CASSYSRQDTDTQYF. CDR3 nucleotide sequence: TGTGCCAGCAGTTACTCCAGACAAGACACAGATACGCAGTATTTT.

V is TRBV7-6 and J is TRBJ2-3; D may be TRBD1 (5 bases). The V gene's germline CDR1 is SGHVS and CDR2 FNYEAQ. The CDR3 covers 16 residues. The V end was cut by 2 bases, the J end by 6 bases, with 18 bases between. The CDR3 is CASSLNPPQGADTQYF. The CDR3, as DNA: TGTGCCAGCAGCTTAAATCCCCCCCAGGGTGCCGATACGCAGTATTTT.

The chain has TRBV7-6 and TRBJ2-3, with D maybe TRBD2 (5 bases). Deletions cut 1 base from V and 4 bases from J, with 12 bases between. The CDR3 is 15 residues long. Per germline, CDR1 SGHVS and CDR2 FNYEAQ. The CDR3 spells CASSLGGSQPDTQYF. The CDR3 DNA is TGTGCCAGCAGCTTAGGAGGGAGTCAACCAGATACGCAGTATTTT. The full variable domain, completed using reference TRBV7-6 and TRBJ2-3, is GAGVSQSPRYKVTKRGQDVALRCDPISGHVSLYWYRQALGQGPEFLTYFNYEAQQDKSGLPNDRFSAERPEGSISTLTIQRTEQRDSAMYRCASSLGGSQPDTQYFGPGTRLTVL.

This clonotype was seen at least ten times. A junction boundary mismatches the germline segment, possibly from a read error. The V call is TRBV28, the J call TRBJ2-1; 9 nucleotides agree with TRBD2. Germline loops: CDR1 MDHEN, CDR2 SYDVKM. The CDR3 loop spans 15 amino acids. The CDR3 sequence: CTSISGGSSYNEQFF. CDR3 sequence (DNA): TGTACCAGCATTAGCGGGGGTAGCTCCTACAATGAGCAGTTCTTC.

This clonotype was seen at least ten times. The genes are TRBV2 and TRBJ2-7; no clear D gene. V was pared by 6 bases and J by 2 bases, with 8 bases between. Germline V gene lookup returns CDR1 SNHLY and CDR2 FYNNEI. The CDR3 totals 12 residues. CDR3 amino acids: CASRTDTYEQYF. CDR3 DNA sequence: TGTGCCAGCAGGACGGATACCTACGAGCAGTACTTC. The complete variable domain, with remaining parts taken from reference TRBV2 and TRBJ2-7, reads EPEVTQTPSHQVTQMGQEVILRCVPISNHLYFYWYRQILGQKVEFLVSFYNNEISEKSEIFDDQFSVERPDGSNFTLKIRSTKLEDSAMYFCASRTDTYEQYFGPGTRLTVT.

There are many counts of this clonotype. The CDR3: CASSPEGGNTEAFF. For the CDR3, the DNA is TGTGCCAGCTCACCGGAGGGGGGGAACACTGAAGCTTTCTTT. The chain carries TRBV18 and TRBJ1-1, with a tentative D call TRBD1 (6 bases). Germline V gene sequence: CDR1 KGHSH, CDR2 LQKENI. V was trimmed by 3 bases and J by 1 base, leaving 9 bases between them. The CDR3 has 14 residues.

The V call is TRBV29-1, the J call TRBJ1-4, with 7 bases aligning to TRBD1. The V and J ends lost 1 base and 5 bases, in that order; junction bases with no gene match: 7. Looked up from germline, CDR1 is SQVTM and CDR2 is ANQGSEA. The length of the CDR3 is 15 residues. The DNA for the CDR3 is TGCAGCGTTGAAGCCGAACAGGGGAGGAATGAAAAACTGTTTTTT. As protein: CSVEAEQGRNEKLFF.

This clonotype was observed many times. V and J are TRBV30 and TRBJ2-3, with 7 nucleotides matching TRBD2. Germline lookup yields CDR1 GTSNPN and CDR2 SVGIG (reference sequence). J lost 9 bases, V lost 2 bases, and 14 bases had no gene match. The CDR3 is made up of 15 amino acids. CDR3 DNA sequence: TGTGCCTGGAGTATGTTGGGCACGGGGCGGGGGACGCAGTATTTT. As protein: CAWSMLGTGRGTQYF.

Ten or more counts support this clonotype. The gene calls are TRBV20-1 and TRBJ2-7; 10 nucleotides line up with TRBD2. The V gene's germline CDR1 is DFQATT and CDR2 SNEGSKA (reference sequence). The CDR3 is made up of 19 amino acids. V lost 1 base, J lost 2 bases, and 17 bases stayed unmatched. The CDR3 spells CSARVPTFERGGVPYEQYF. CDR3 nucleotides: TGCAGTGCTAGAGTTCCAACTTTTGAGCGGGGGGGCGTACCCTACGAGCAGTACTTC.

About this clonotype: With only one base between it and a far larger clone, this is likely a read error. The DNA of the CDR3 is TGTGCCAGCAGTTCCTCTTCCCAACTGATCACAGATGCGCAGTATTTT. Protein sequence: CASSSSSQLITDAQYF. The chain combines TRBV5-4 with TRBJ2-7; no reliable D call. The DNA end lines up better with TRBJ2-3; the J call may be wrong. The germline V gene has CDR1 SGHNT and CDR2 YYREEE (reference sequence). This CDR3 has 16 amino acids.

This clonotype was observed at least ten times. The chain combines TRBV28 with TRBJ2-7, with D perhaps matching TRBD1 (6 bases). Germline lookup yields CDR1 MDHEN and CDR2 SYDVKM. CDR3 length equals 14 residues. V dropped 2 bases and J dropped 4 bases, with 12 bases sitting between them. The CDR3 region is CASSLQPDRYEQYF. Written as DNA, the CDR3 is TGTGCCAGCAGTTTACAGCCGGACAGATACGAGCAGTACTTC.

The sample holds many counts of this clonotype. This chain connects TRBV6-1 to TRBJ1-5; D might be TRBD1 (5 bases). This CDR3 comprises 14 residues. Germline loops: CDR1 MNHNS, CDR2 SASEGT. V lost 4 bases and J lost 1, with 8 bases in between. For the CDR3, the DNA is TGTGCCAGCAGTGCAGGGCAAAGCAATCAGCCCCAGCATTTT. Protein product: CASSAGQSNQPQHF.

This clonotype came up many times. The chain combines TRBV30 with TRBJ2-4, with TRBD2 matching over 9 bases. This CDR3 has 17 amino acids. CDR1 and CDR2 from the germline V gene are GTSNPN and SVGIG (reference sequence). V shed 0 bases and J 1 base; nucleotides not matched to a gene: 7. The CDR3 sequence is CAWSVLGGGAAKNIQYF. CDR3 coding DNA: TGTGCCTGGAGTGTACTAGGCGGGGGGGCTGCCAAAAACATTCAGTACTTC.